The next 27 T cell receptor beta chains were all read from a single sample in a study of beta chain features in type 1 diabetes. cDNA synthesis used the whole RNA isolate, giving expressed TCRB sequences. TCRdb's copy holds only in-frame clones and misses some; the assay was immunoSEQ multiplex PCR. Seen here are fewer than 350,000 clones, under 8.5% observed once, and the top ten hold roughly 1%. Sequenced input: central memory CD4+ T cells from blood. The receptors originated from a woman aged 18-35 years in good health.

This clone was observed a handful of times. The CDR3 loop reads CASGRTLNTEAFF. In nucleotides, the CDR3 is TGTGCCAGCGGGCGGACATTGAACACTGAAGCTTTCTTT. The genes are TRBV6-1 and TRBJ1-1; maybe TRBD1 (5 bases). Trimming stripped 8 bases from V and 0 bases from J, with 10 bases between. This CDR3 has 13 amino acids. Germline CDR1 is MNHNS and CDR2 is SASEGT.

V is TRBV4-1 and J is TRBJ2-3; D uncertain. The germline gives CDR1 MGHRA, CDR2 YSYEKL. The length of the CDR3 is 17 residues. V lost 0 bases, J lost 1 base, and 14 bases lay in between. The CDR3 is CASSQDRGGFGTDTQYF. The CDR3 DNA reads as TGCGCCAGCAGCCAAGATCGAGGCGGATTCGGCACAGATACGCAGTATTTT.

CDR3 bases: TGCGCCAGCAGCCAGGAAAGGGGGGGCCCCCCCTACGAGCAGTACGTC. Its translation: CASSQERGGPPYEQYV. V is TRBV4-1 and J is TRBJ2-7, with TRBD2 as a possible D gene (7 bases). Germline CDR1 MGHRA, CDR2 YSYEKL. V lost 3 bases to trimming and J lost 2 bases, with 17 bases between them. The CDR3 contains 16 residues.

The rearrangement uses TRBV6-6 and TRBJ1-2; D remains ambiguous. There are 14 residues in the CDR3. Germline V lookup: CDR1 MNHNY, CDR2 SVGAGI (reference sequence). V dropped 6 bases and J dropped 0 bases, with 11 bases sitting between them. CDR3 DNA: TGTGCCAGCAGAGAACCTCAGGCTAACTATGGCTACACCTTC. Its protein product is CASREPQANYGYTF.

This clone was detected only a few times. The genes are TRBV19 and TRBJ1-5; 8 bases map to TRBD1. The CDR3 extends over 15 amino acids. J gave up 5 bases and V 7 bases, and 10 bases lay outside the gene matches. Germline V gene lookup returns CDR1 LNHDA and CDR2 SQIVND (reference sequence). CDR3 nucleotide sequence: TGTGCCAGTACCGAAGGCAGGGGGCTCCATCAGCCCCAGCATTTT. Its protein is CASTEGRGLHQPQHF.

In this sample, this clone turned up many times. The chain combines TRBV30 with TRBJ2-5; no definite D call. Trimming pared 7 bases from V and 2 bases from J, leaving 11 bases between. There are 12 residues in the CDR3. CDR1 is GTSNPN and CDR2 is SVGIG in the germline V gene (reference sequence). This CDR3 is CALETSQETQYF. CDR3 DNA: TGTGCCTTAGAGACAAGTCAAGAGACCCAGTACTTC.

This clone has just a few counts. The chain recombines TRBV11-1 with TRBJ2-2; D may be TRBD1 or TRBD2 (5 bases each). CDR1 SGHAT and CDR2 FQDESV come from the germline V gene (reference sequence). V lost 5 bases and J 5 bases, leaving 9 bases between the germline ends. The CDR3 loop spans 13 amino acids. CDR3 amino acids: CASSGWGTGELFF. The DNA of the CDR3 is TGTGCCAGCAGCGGGTGGGGGACCGGGGAGCTGTTTTTT. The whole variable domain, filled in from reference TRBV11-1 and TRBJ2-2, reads EAEVAQSPRYKITEKSQAVAFWCDPISGHATLYWYRQILGQGPELLVQFQDESVVDDSQLPKDRFSAERLKGVDSTLKIQPAELGDSAMYLCASSGWGTGELFFGEGSRLTVL.

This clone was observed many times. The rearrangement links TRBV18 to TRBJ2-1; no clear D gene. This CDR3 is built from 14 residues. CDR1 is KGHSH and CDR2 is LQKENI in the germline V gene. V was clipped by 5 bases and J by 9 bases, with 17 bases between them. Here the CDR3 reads CASSAEGPLREQFF. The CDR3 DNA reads TGTGCCAGCTCAGCTGAAGGGCCATTACGTGAGCAGTTCTTC.

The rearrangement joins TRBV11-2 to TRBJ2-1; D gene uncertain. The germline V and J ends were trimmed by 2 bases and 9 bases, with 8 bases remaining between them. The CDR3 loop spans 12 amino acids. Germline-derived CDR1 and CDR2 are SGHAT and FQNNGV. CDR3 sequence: CASSLNRAEQFF. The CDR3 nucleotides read TGTGCCAGCAGCTTAAATAGAGCTGAGCAGTTCTTC.

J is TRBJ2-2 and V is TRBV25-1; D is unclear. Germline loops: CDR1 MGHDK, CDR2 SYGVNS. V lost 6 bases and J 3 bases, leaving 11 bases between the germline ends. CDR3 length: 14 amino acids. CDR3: CASRRGGDTGELFF. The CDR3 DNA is TGTGCCAGCAGAAGAGGTGGTGACACCGGGGAGCTGTTTTTT. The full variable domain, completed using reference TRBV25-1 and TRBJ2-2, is EADIYQTPRYLVIGTGKKITLECSQTMGHDKMYWYQQDPGMELHLIHYSYGVNSTEKGDLSSESTVSRIRTEHFPLTLESARPSHTSQYLCASRRGGDTGELFFGEGSRLTVL.

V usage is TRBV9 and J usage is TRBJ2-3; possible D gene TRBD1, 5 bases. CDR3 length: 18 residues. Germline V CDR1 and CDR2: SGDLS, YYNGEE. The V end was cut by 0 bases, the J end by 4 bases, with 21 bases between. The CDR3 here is CASSVATPGSFRADTQYF. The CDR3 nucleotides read TGTGCCAGCAGCGTAGCCACTCCCGGTAGCTTCAGGGCAGATACGCAGTATTTT.

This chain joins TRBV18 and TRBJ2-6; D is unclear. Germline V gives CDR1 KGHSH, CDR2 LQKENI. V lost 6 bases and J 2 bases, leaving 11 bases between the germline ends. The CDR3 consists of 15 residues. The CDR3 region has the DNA TGTGCCAGCTCCCCCCGATCAACTGGGGCCAACGTCCTGACTTTC. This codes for CASSPRSTGANVLTF.

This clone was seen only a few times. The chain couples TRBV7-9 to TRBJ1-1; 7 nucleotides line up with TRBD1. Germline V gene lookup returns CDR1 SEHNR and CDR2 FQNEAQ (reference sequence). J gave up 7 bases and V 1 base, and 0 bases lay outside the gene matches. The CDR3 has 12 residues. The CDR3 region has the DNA TGTGCCAGCAGCTTAGGACAGGGTGAAGCTTTCTTT. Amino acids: CASSLGQGEAFF.

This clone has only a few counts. The CDR3 protein is CASSLGQGYQPQHF. CDR3 coding DNA: TGTGCCAGCAGCTTAGGGCAGGGGTATCAGCCCCAGCATTTT. The chain recombines TRBV7-9 with TRBJ1-5, with a weak D call TRBD1 (6 bases). V lost 1 base to trimming and J lost 5 bases, with 9 bases between them. The CDR3 is 14 residues long. Germline CDR1 is SEHNR and CDR2 is FQNEAQ (reference sequence).

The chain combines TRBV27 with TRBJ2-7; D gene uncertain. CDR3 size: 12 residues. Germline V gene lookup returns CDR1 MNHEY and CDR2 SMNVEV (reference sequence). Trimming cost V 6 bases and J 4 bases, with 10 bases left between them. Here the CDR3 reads CASSVQGYEQYF. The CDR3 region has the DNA TGTGCCAGCAGCGTACAAGGATACGAGCAGTACTTC.

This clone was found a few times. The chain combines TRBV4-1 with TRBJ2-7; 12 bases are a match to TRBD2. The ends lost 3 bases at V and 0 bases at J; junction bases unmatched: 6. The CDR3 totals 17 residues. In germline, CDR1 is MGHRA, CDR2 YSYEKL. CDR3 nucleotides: TGCGCCAGCAGCCAGCCGACTAGCGGGAGAAGCTCCTACGAGCAGTACTTC. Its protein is CASSQPTSGRSSYEQYF.

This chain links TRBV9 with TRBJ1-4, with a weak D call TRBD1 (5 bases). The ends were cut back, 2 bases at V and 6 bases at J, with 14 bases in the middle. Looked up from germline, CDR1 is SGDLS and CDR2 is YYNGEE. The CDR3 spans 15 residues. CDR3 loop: CASSVEQGTYEKLFF. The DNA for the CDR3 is TGTGCCAGCAGCGTGGAGCAGGGTACCTATGAAAAACTGTTTTTT.

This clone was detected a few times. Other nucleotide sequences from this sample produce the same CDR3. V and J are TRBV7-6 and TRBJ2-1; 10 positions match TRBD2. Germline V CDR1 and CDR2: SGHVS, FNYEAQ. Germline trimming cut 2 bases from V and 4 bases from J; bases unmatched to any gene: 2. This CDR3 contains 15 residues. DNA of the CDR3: TGTGCCAGCAGCTTAACTAGCGGGACTTACAATGAGCAGTTCTTC. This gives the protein CASSLTSGTYNEQFF.

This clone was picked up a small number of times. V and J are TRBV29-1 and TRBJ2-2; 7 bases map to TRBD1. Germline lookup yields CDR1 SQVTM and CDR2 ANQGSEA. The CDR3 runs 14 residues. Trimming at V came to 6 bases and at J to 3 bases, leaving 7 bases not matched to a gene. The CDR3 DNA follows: TGCAGCGTCAGGGACAGACGTTACACCGGGGAGCTGTTTTTT. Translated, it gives CSVRDRRYTGELFF.

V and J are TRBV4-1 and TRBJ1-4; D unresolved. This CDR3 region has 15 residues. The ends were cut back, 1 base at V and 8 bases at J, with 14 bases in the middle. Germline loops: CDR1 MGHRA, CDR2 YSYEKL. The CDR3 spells CASSQVSFGGEKLFF. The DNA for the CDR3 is TGCGCCAGCAGCCAAGTGTCTTTCGGAGGCGAAAAACTGTTTTTT.

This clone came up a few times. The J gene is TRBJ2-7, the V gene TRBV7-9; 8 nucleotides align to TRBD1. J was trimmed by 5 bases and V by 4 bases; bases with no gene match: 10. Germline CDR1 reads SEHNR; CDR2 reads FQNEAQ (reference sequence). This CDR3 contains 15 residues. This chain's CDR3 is CASSWSAGGRDEQYF. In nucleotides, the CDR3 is TGTGCCAGCAGCTGGTCCGCAGGGGGCAGAGACGAGCAGTACTTC.

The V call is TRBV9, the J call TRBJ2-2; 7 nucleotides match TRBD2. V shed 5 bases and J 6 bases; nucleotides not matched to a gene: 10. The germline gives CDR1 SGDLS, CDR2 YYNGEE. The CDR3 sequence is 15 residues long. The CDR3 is CASSRAAGYAGELFF. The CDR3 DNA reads TGTGCCAGCAGTCGGGCAGCGGGATACGCCGGGGAGCTGTTTTTT.

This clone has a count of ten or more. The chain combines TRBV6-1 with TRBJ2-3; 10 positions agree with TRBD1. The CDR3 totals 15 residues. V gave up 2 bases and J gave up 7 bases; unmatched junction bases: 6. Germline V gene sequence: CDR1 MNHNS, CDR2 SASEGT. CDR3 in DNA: TGTGCCAGCAGTGAAAAGGGACAGGGGCCCTATACGCAGTATTTT. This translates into CASSEKGQGPYTQYF.

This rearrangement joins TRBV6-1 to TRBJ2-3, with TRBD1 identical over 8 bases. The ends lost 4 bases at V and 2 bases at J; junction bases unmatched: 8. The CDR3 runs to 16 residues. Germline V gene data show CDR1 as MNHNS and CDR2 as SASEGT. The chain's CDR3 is CASSGWGRGPTDTQYF. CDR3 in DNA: TGTGCCAGCAGTGGCTGGGGCAGGGGGCCCACAGATACGCAGTATTTT.

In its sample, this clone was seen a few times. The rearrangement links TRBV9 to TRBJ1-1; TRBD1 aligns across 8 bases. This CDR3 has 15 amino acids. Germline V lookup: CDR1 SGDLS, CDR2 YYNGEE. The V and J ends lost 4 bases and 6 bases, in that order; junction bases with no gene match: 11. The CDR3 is CASSRAGGRTAEAFF. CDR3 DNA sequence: TGTGCCAGCAGCAGAGCAGGGGGCCGAACGGCTGAAGCTTTCTTT. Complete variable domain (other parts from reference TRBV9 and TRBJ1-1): DSGVTQTPKHLITATGQRVTLRCSPRSGDLSVYWYQQSLDQGLQFLIQYYNGEERAKGNILERFSAQQFPDLHSELNLSSLELGDSALYFCASSRAGGRTAEAFFGQGTRLTVV.

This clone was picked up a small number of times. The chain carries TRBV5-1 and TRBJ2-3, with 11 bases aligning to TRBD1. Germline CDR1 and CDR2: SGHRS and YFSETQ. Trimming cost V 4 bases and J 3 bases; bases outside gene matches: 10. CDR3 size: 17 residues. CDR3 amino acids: CASSPRAGTGGTDTQYF. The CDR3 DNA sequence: TGCGCCAGCAGCCCACGGGCCGGGACAGGGGGAACAGATACGCAGTATTTT. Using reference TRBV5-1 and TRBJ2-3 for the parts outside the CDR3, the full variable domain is KAGVTQTPRYLIKTRGQQVTLSCSPISGHRSVSWYQQTPGQGLQFLFEYFSETQRNKGNFPGRFSGRQFSNSRSEMNVSTLELGDSALYLCASSPRAGTGGTDTQYFGPGTRLTVL.

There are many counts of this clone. CDR3 sequence reads: CASRLSGGINTEAFF. The CDR3 bases are TGTGCCAGTAGATTGAGTGGTGGCATAAACACTGAAGCTTTCTTT. The V and J genes are TRBV19 and TRBJ1-1, with D unresolved. V dropped 6 bases and J dropped 2 bases, with 16 bases sitting between them. The germline V gene encodes CDR1 LNHDA and CDR2 SQIVND (reference sequence). This CDR3 spans 15 amino acids.